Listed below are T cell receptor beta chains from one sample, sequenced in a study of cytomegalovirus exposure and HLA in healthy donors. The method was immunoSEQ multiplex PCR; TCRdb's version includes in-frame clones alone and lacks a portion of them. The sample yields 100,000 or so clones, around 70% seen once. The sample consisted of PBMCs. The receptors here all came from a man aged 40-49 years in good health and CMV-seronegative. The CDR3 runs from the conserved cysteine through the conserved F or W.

cdr3_aa: CASSYGSGNTEAFF
v_call: TRBV5-1
cdr3_length: 14

cdr3_aa: CASSSPGQGDSRDEKLFF
v_call: TRBV7-9
cdr3_length: 18

cdr3_aa: CASSQDGRGRWYNEQFF
v_call: TRBV14
cdr3_length: 17

cdr3_aa: CASSERTGAYEQYF
v_call: TRBV5-1
cdr3_length: 14

cdr3_aa: CASRPLGENTEAFF
v_call: TRBV4-2
cdr3_length: 14

cdr3_aa: CASSLTGSTEAFF
v_call: TRBV19
cdr3_length: 13

cdr3_aa: CASSPGTGTGNTIYF
v_call: TRBV18
cdr3_length: 15

cdr3_aa: CASSKRGQNSPLHF
v_call: TRBV21-1
cdr3_length: 14

cdr3_aa: CASSFGALYEQYF
v_call: TRBV5-4
cdr3_length: 13

cdr3_aa: CASSQVAGVGGELFF
v_call: TRBV4-1
cdr3_length: 15

cdr3_aa: CASSPAVGSYGYTF
v_call: TRBV7-2
cdr3_length: 14

cdr3_aa: CASSHPGQRNYEQYF
v_call: TRBV5-8
cdr3_length: 15

cdr3_aa: CASSGNRVYEQYF
v_call: TRBV2
cdr3_length: 13

cdr3_aa: CASSLRDSSYNEQFF
v_call: TRBV7-3
cdr3_length: 15

cdr3_aa: CASSLTGTDTQYF
v_call: TRBV7-9
cdr3_length: 13

cdr3_aa: CASRRGQVSYEQYF
v_call: TRBV6-5
cdr3_length: 14

cdr3_aa: CASSAGQGTNSPLHF
v_call: TRBV9
cdr3_length: 15

cdr3_aa: CASSASGSGEGETQYF
v_call: TRBV6-1
cdr3_length: 16

cdr3_aa: CASSFRQGAYEQYF
v_call: TRBV27
cdr3_length: 14

cdr3_aa: CASSRTPGLLTTDTQYF
v_call: TRBV18
cdr3_length: 17

cdr3_aa: CASTVGTVSNQPQHF
v_call: TRBV19
cdr3_length: 15

cdr3_aa: CASSQLGVAGEQQETQYF
v_call: TRBV4-2
cdr3_length: 18

cdr3_aa: CASSLRLAADTQYF
v_call: TRBV14
cdr3_length: 14

cdr3_aa: CASSQEGVSGMSYNEQFF
v_call: TRBV4-1
cdr3_length: 18

cdr3_aa: CASSQALAGGWETQYF
v_call: TRBV4-1
cdr3_length: 16

cdr3_aa: CASSFVVGPSYEQYF
v_call: TRBV27
cdr3_length: 15

cdr3_aa: CASSLSSIAGTDTQYF
v_call: TRBV5-4
cdr3_length: 16

cdr3_aa: CASTESGTGNIQYF
v_call: TRBV5-1
cdr3_length: 14

cdr3_aa: CASSFPRASTDTQYF
v_call: TRBV5-4
cdr3_length: 15

cdr3_aa: CASGLQGSSYNEQFF
v_call: TRBV12-5
cdr3_length: 15

cdr3_aa: CASSQVPGYEQYF
v_call: TRBV4-3
cdr3_length: 13

cdr3_aa: CASSSRVGEAFF
v_call: TRBV7-3
cdr3_length: 12

cdr3_aa: CASTLSSDSSYNEQFF
v_call: TRBV9
cdr3_length: 16

cdr3_aa: CASSLDRPGYEQYF
v_call: TRBV7-2
cdr3_length: 14

cdr3_aa: CASSPLNTEAFF
v_call: TRBV7-7
cdr3_length: 12

cdr3_aa: CASSEAAYGYTF
v_call: TRBV6-6
cdr3_length: 12

cdr3_aa: CASSQEGTGSNQPQHF
v_call: TRBV4-1
cdr3_length: 16

cdr3_aa: CASSAPGQLYEQYF
v_call: TRBV7-9
cdr3_length: 14

cdr3_aa: CATGQGTEQYF
v_call: TRBV27
cdr3_length: 11

cdr3_aa: CATSRRQGYSPLHF
v_call: TRBV15
cdr3_length: 14

cdr3_aa: CASRPPGGNQPQHF
v_call: TRBV7-2
cdr3_length: 14

cdr3_aa: CSVELNTGRGYEQYF
v_call: TRBV29-1
cdr3_length: 15

cdr3_aa: CASSPSRTSYNEQFF
v_call: TRBV18
cdr3_length: 15

cdr3_aa: CASSQETGFFYEQYF
v_call: TRBV4-2
cdr3_length: 15

cdr3_aa: CASSAEDRGPTNTGELFF
v_call: TRBV5-1
cdr3_length: 18

cdr3_aa: CASGLRLAGVGYEQYF
v_call: TRBV12-5
cdr3_length: 16

cdr3_aa: CASSESPRQGTYEQYF
v_call: TRBV9
cdr3_length: 16

cdr3_aa: CASSTGGRTGTSVFF
v_call: TRBV5-1
cdr3_length: 15

cdr3_aa: CATRGGLAGRDNEQFF
v_call: TRBV5-4
cdr3_length: 16

cdr3_aa: CAIKDRAPEAFF
v_call: TRBV10-3
cdr3_length: 12

cdr3_aa: CASSLDLTYSGNTIYF
v_call: TRBV11-2
cdr3_length: 16

cdr3_aa: CASSLEYRSYEQYF
v_call: TRBV7-2
cdr3_length: 14

cdr3_aa: CASSLEVRDSYEQYF
v_call: TRBV11-2
cdr3_length: 15

cdr3_aa: CASSLRGGVMGSGDTQYF
v_call: TRBV7-9
cdr3_length: 18

cdr3_aa: CASSLFGGANTEAFF
v_call: TRBV5-8
cdr3_length: 15

cdr3_aa: CASSYPGTGVTDTQYF
v_call: TRBV6-5
cdr3_length: 16

cdr3_aa: CASSLWRESADTQYF
v_call: TRBV27
cdr3_length: 15

cdr3_aa: CASSQTATDTQYF
v_call: TRBV4-1
cdr3_length: 13

cdr3_aa: CASSLTGGNEQFF
v_call: TRBV5-1
cdr3_length: 13

cdr3_aa: CSVRAGASTDTQYF
v_call: TRBV29-1
cdr3_length: 14